These 26 T cell receptor beta chains were all obtained from the same sample, sequenced in a study of blood T cell repertoires in COVID-19. The protocol was immunoSEQ multiplex PCR, while the TCRdb copy is restricted to in-frame clones and leaves out a portion. The sample lists over 130,000 clones; roughly 85% were seen once. Source material: peripheral blood. Receptor source: a man aged 50-60 years with acute or convalescent COVID-19.

The rearrangement links TRBV7-2 to TRBJ2-1; TRBD2 is a possible D gene (6 bases). Germline V lookup: CDR1 SGHTA, CDR2 FQGNSA. The length of the CDR3 is 13 residues. Trimming removed 8 bases at V and 6 bases at J, with 14 bases between. CDR3 sequence (DNA): TGTGCCAGCGCGGGGTCGTCGTTCAATGAGCAGTTCTTC. Amino acids: CASAGSSFNEQFF.

The rearrangement uses TRBV28 and TRBJ1-4; 8 bases match TRBD1. Unmatched junction bases numbered 8, after V lost 8 bases and J lost 3 bases. This CDR3 is 15 amino acids long. Germline V gives CDR1 MDHEN, CDR2 SYDVKM. The DNA of the CDR3 is TGTGCCAGCCGTGTTCAGGGGGCTGCTAATGAAAAACTGTTTTTT. It codes for CASRVQGAANEKLFF.

This chain uses TRBV9 with TRBJ1-2; 7 bases align to TRBD1. V was pared by 4 bases and J by 7 bases, with 13 bases of the junction left unmatched. CDR1 and CDR2 (germline): SGDLS, YYNGEE. CDR3 length: 15 amino acids. CDR3 sequence: CASSSRSQGDGGYTF. As DNA, the CDR3 is TGTGCCAGCAGCTCTCGAAGTCAGGGGGACGGTGGCTACACCTTC.

V is TRBV12-5 and J is TRBJ2-1, with TRBD1 matching over 8 bases. CDR1 and CDR2 from the germline V gene are LGHNT and FRNRAP. The V gene end was trimmed by 5 bases and the J gene end by 6 bases; junction bases not matched to a gene: 9. The CDR3 has 15 residues. The CDR3 is CASGHAGQGLNEQFF. The CDR3 bases are TGTGCTAGTGGTCACGCCGGACAGGGACTCAATGAGCAGTTCTTC.

The rearrangement uses TRBV4-1 and TRBJ2-7; 13 nucleotides line up with TRBD2. The CDR3 extends over 18 amino acids. With 3 bases clipped from V and 0 bases from J, the junction kept 8 bases outside the gene matches. Per germline, CDR1 MGHRA and CDR2 YSYEKL. CDR3 DNA: TGCGCCAGCAGCCAGAGGACTAGCGGGGGTGTAAACTCCTACGAGCAGTACTTC. Translation: CASSQRTSGGVNSYEQYF.

This chain links TRBV7-9 with TRBJ2-7; TRBD1 matches 9 bases. V gave up 2 bases and J gave up 3 bases; unmatched junction bases: 2. The CDR3 totals 14 residues. Germline V lookup: CDR1 SEHNR, CDR2 FQNEAQ (reference sequence). This CDR3 is CASSLKGQGYEQYF. For the CDR3, the DNA is TGTGCCAGCAGCTTAAAGGGACAGGGCTACGAGCAGTACTTC.

The V call is TRBV7-8, the J call TRBJ2-7; 11 nucleotides match TRBD2. The CDR3 totals 18 residues. Germline loops: CDR1 SGHVS, CDR2 FQNEAQ. Trimming removed 2 bases from V and 3 bases from J; junction bases left unmatched: 12. CDR3 loop: CASSLLAGTSGGGYEQYF. The CDR3 region has the DNA TGTGCCAGCAGCTTATTGGCCGGGACTAGCGGTGGGGGCTACGAGCAGTACTTC. The full variable domain, its missing parts supplied by reference TRBV7-8 and TRBJ2-7, is GAGVSQSPRYKVAKRGQDVALRCDPISGHVSLFWYQQALGQGPEFLTYFQNEAQLDKSGLPSDRFFAERPEGSVSTLKIQRTQQEDSAVYLCASSLLAGTSGGGYEQYFGPGTRLTVT.

This chain uses TRBV28 with TRBJ1-4; D perhaps matches TRBD1 (6 bases). Germline loops: CDR1 MDHEN, CDR2 SYDVKM. The CDR3 is 13 residues long. V lost 7 bases to trimming and J lost 2 bases, with 8 bases between them. The CDR3 region has the DNA TGTGCCAGCATTACAGGGACTAATGAAAAACTGTTTTTT. Translated, it gives CASITGTNEKLFF.

There are a few counts of this clone. The chain joins TRBV27 to TRBJ1-5; TRBD1 might be the D (5 bases). Germline values: CDR1 MNHEY, CDR2 SMNVEV (reference sequence). V was clipped by 2 bases and J by 5 bases, with 7 bases between them. The length of the CDR3 is 13 residues. The CDR3 region is CASSLQGYQPQHF. The DNA of the CDR3 is TGTGCCAGCAGTTTACAGGGTTATCAGCCCCAGCATTTT.

The chain recombines TRBV5-1 with TRBJ2-1; 12 nucleotides line up with TRBD2. Germline trimming cut 4 bases from V and 8 bases from J; bases unmatched to any gene: 4. CDR3 length: 14 residues. The V gene's germline CDR1 is SGHRS and CDR2 YFSETQ. CDR3: CASSETSGSYEQFF. The CDR3 DNA reads TGCGCCAGCAGCGAGACTAGCGGGAGTTATGAGCAGTTCTTC.

CDR3 DNA sequence: TGTGCCAGCAGCAGGACAGGGTTGGGCTATGGCTACACCTTC. It codes for CASSRTGLGYGYTF. The chain combines TRBV6-5 with TRBJ1-2; 8 bases agree with TRBD1. The length of the CDR3 is 14 residues. V dropped 6 bases and J dropped 4; count of bases not matched to a gene: 7. Germline lookup yields CDR1 MNHEY and CDR2 SVGAGI.

This chain connects TRBV19 to TRBJ1-4; a weak D match, TRBD1 (6 bases). This CDR3 contains 15 residues. The germline V gene encodes CDR1 LNHDA and CDR2 SQIVND (reference sequence). V lost 3 bases, J lost 7 bases, and 15 bases lay in between. The CDR3 DNA follows: TGTGCCAGTAGTATGGGGGCAGGGGCTGGTGAAAAACTGTTTTTT. It is translated as CASSMGAGAGEKLFF.

This rearrangement joins TRBV11-3 to TRBJ2-5; D might be TRBD2 (5 bases). The germline CDR1 and CDR2 sequences are SGHNT and YENEEA. V was clipped by 1 base and J by 2 bases, with 11 bases between them. The CDR3 has 15 amino acids. The CDR3 DNA reads TGTGCCAGCAGCTTAGGGGCGACTACTCAAGAGACCCAGTACTTC. It codes for CASSLGATTQETQYF.

The V call is TRBV14, the J call TRBJ1-1; D gene ambiguous. Trimming cost V 2 bases and J 14 bases, with 18 bases left between them. This CDR3 contains 13 residues. Germline V CDR1 and CDR2: SGHDN, FVKESK. The CDR3 sequence is CASSQMMRDQAFF. CDR3 nucleotide sequence: TGTGCCAGCAGCCAAATGATGCGCGATCAGGCCTTCTTT.

The chain uses TRBV19 and TRBJ1-1, with D unresolved. V lost 5 bases, J lost 1 base, and 11 bases lay in between. Germline V gene lookup returns CDR1 LNHDA and CDR2 SQIVND (reference sequence). The CDR3 runs 14 residues. CDR3 in amino acids: CASSPTAGNTEAFF. The DNA of the CDR3 is TGTGCCAGTAGTCCGACCGCAGGGAACACTGAAGCTTTCTTT.

This chain uses TRBV21-1 with TRBJ2-5; the D call in the table, TRBD1, was not verified against the DNA. TRBV21-1 is a known pseudogene. The CDR3 is 17 residues long. The CDR3 DNA reads as TGTGCCAGCAGCGCCATACCGGGACACTTACTTCAAGAGACCCAGTACTTC. The encoded protein is CASSAIPGHLLQETQYF.

The chain uses TRBV10-1 and TRBJ2-7, with 8 nucleotides matching TRBD1. The CDR3 spans 14 residues. The V gene's germline CDR1 is WNHNN and CDR2 SYGVQD (reference sequence). V dropped 5 bases and J dropped 4; count of bases not matched to a gene: 7. CDR3 residues: CASSKGTGPYEQYF. The CDR3 nucleotides are TGCGCCAGCAGTAAAGGGACAGGCCCTTACGAGCAGTACTTC.

The CDR3 loop is CASSIWTGVTGELFF. DNA of the CDR3: TGTGCCAGTAGTATTTGGACAGGGGTGACCGGGGAGCTGTTTTTT. V and J are TRBV19 and TRBJ2-2; 9 bases are shared with TRBD1. The CDR3 loop spans 15 amino acids. Germline-derived CDR1 and CDR2 are LNHDA and SQIVND (reference sequence). V dropped 3 bases and J dropped 5; count of bases not matched to a gene: 4.

This chain joins TRBV10-3 and TRBJ2-2, with 8 bases matching TRBD2. Per germline, CDR1 ENHRY and CDR2 SYGVKD. Germline trimming cut 2 bases from V and 3 bases from J; bases unmatched to any gene: 2. The CDR3 covers 15 residues. CDR3 nucleotides: TGTGCCATCAGTGAGACTAGCGGATACACCGGGGAGCTGTTTTTT. Translation: CAISETSGYTGELFF.

The chain recombines TRBV5-1 with TRBJ1-1; TRBD1 matches 9 bases. Germline CDR1 reads SGHRS; CDR2 reads YFSETQ. The junction had 16 bases not matched to a gene; V was cut back by 4 bases and J by 6 bases. This CDR3 is 17 amino acids long. The CDR3 DNA is TGCGCCAGCAGCCCGACCGACAGGGGGACGGAGGGACCTGAAGCTTTCTTT. Its translation: CASSPTDRGTEGPEAFF.

This clone has only one observation. The chain recombines TRBV29-1 with TRBJ1-2; 11 bases line up with TRBD1. The V gene end was trimmed by 7 bases and the J gene end by 4 bases; junction bases not matched to a gene: 2. Per germline, CDR1 SQVTM and CDR2 ANQGSEA. The CDR3 sequence is 12 residues long. CDR3 region: CSAGQGAYGYTF. DNA of the CDR3: TGCAGCGCCGGACAGGGGGCCTATGGCTACACCTTC.

The chain combines TRBV12-3 or TRBV12-4 with TRBJ1-5; maybe TRBD1 (5 bases). Between the trimmed V and J ends, which lost 5 bases and 4 bases, there was a span of 9 bases. This CDR3 spans 13 amino acids. The CDR3 loop reads CASSHGTNQPQHF. CDR3 DNA: TGTGCCAGCAGTCACGGGACTAATCAGCCCCAGCATTTT.

V gene TRBV7-2 combines with J gene TRBJ1-2; D is unclear. Trimming removed 4 bases at V and 4 bases at J, with 13 bases between. CDR3 length equals 14 residues. Germline-derived CDR1 and CDR2 are SGHTA and FQGNSA. Written as DNA, the CDR3 is TGTGCCAGCAGCTCATTTCGGGAGATCTATGGCTACACCTTC. This gives the protein CASSSFREIYGYTF.

The rearrangement uses TRBV30 and TRBJ1-5; D possibly corresponds to TRBD1 (6 bases). Trimming left V 5 bases short and J 3 bases short, with 20 bases between. The CDR3 contains 16 residues. Germline CDR1 reads GTSNPN; CDR2 reads SVGIG (reference sequence). This CDR3 is CAWGGHWTVNNQPQHF. In nucleotides, the CDR3 is TGTGCCTGGGGGGGACATTGGACGGTCAACAATCAGCCCCAGCATTTT.

This chain connects TRBV4-2 to TRBJ2-1; 11 nucleotides align to TRBD2. The CDR3 loop spans 16 amino acids. Looked up from germline, CDR1 is LGHNA and CDR2 is YNFKEQ. Losses at the gene ends were 0 bases for V and 8 bases for J; bases not matched to a gene: 6. The CDR3 is CASSQDLAGGPHEQFF. Here the CDR3 DNA reads TGTGCCAGCAGCCAAGATTTAGCGGGGGGGCCCCATGAGCAGTTCTTC.

The V gene is TRBV7-9, the J gene TRBJ2-7; weak D call: TRBD2 (5 bases). Germline CDR1 and CDR2: SEHNR and FQNEAQ (reference sequence). Trimming removed 1 base at V and 6 bases at J, with 16 bases between. The CDR3 extends over 15 amino acids. The CDR3 sequence: CASSLGRTLGSEQYF. Written as DNA, the CDR3 is TGTGCCAGCAGCTTAGGTAGGACTCTGGGCTCCGAGCAGTACTTC.